What follows are 17 T cell receptor beta chains derived from one specimen sequenced in a study of post-analysis software for immune sequencing data. No cognate antigen is known for these TCRs. The study, taken as a whole, reports: In patients, four to six TRBV segments were more frequent than in controls, with TRBV5-6, TRBV5-1 and TRBV20-1 among them.

Unique molecular identifiers were present in the TCR beta cDNA libraries. TCRdb reanalysed the PCR reads using MiXCR and keeps one entry per CDR3 protein. The sample carries about 430,000 distinct CDR3 sequences, roughly 40% recorded once. Material for sequencing was blood. The receptor set was obtained from a girl aged 2-10 years with multiple sclerosis.

V and J are TRBV5-1 and TRBJ2-7, with TRBD1 matching over 8 bases. Germline CDR1 reads SGHRS; CDR2 reads YFSETQ. This CDR3 has 18 residues. V lost 0 bases to trimming and J lost 1 base; unmatched junction nucleotides: 12. This chain's CDR3 is CASSLGGQDRLRSYEQYF. The CDR3 nucleotides read TGCGCCAGCAGCTTGGGGGGACAGGACAGGCTCCGTTCCTACGAGCAGTACTTC.

This clonotype was counted only a few times. The chain couples TRBV12-3 or TRBV12-4 to TRBJ1-5; the D gene is possibly TRBD1 (5 bases). Trimming pared 5 bases from V and 3 bases from J, leaving 17 bases between. The CDR3 contains 16 residues. Written as DNA, the CDR3 is TGTGCCAGCAGTCCCCAGATAGCAGGACACAATCAGCCCCAGCATTTT. Translating it yields CASSPQIAGHNQPQHF.

The V and J genes are TRBV7-9 and TRBJ1-2; D ambiguous. The CDR3 extends over 13 amino acids. Germline assignment: CDR1 SEHNR and CDR2 FQNEAQ (reference sequence). Trimming cost V 5 bases and J 0 bases, with 7 bases left between them. CDR3 protein: CASSPSANYGYTF. The DNA of the CDR3 is TGTGCCAGCAGCCCATCAGCTAACTATGGCTACACCTTC.

The chain joins TRBV5-1 to TRBJ2-5; 8 bases match TRBD2. V gave up 4 bases and J gave up 4 bases; unmatched junction bases: 12. In germline, CDR1 is SGHRS, CDR2 YFSETQ. CDR3 length equals 16 residues. CDR3 sequence reads: CASSRGRGEYLETQYF. Here the CDR3 DNA reads TGCGCCAGCAGCCGGGGGCGGGGGGAATATCTAGAGACCCAGTACTTC.

CDR3: CASSKESRSGYTF. CDR3 DNA sequence: TGCGCCAGCAGCAAAGAAAGCAGGAGCGGCTACACCTTC. The rearrangement uses TRBV5-1 and TRBJ1-2; D uncertain. CDR3 length: 13 residues. Germline CDR1 SGHRS, CDR2 YFSETQ. Trimming took 4 bases from V and 8 from J, leaving 15 bases between them.

The chain has TRBV7-9 and TRBJ2-7; 9 bases line up with TRBD2. With V trimmed by 3 bases and J by 0 bases, 3 bases remained unmatched. Looked up from germline, CDR1 is SEHNR and CDR2 is FQNEAQ (reference sequence). This CDR3 contains 15 residues. The CDR3 reads CASSFLAGRSYEQYF. The CDR3 DNA follows: TGTGCCAGCAGCTTCCTAGCGGGACGCTCCTACGAGCAGTACTTC.

This clonotype was recorded only once. The V gene is TRBV9, the J gene TRBJ2-3, with 7 positions matching TRBD2. V gave up 0 bases and J gave up 6 bases; unmatched junction bases: 4. Germline values: CDR1 SGDLS, CDR2 YYNGEE. The CDR3 runs to 14 residues. CDR3 amino acids: CASSVVGGPDTQYF. In nucleotides, the CDR3 is TGTGCCAGCAGCGTAGTGGGAGGGCCGGATACGCAGTATTTT.

On this clonotype itself: A junction end diverges from the germline sequence, so it may reflect a read error. The V call is TRBV7-6, the J call TRBJ1-4; 9 positions match TRBD1. The CDR3 totals 17 residues. Looked up from germline, CDR1 is SGHVS and CDR2 is FNYEAQ. CDR3 bases: TGTGCCTGCAGCTTAGAGATCGGACAGGGGAAGCGTGAAAAACTGTTTTTT. Residues: CACSLEIGQGKREKLFF.

The chain has TRBV7-3 and TRBJ2-1, with TRBD2 matching over 13 bases. Trimming took 5 bases from V and 10 from J; bases not matched to a gene: 8. Germline CDR1 and CDR2: SGHTA and FQGTGA. This CDR3 has 15 residues. This CDR3 is CASSEGLAGLKEQFF. CDR3 in DNA: TGTGCCAGCAGCGAGGGACTAGCGGGGTTAAAAGAGCAGTTCTTC. Supplemented by reference TRBV7-3 and TRBJ2-1, the full variable domain reads GAGVSQTPSNKVTEKGKYVELRCDPISGHTALYWYRQSLGQGPEFLIYFQGTGAADDSGLPNDRFFAVRPEGSVSTLKIQRTERGDSAVYLCASSEGLAGLKEQFFGPGTRLTVL.

The genes are TRBV7-3 and TRBJ1-5, with D uncertain. CDR1 and CDR2 from the germline V gene are SGHTA and FQGTGA. With 0 bases removed from V and 5 bases from J, the gap between germline ends came to 5 bases. This CDR3 comprises 13 residues. The CDR3 is CASSLTSYQPQHF. The CDR3 DNA sequence: TGTGCCAGCAGCTTAACCTCCTATCAGCCCCAGCATTTT.

This clonotype was found a few times. The V gene is TRBV4-2, the J gene TRBJ2-7; TRBD2 aligns across 7 bases. Germline V gene lookup returns CDR1 LGHNA and CDR2 YNFKEQ. The CDR3 contains 15 residues. With V trimmed by 1 base and J by 2 bases, 5 bases remained unmatched. This chain's CDR3 is CASSQGWAGAYEQYF. In nucleotides, the CDR3 is TGTGCCAGCAGCCAAGGGTGGGCGGGGGCCTACGAGCAGTACTTC.

V and J are TRBV20-1 and TRBJ1-1, with 8 bases lining up with TRBD1. Per the germline V gene, CDR1 is DFQATT and CDR2 is SNEGSKA (reference sequence). Trimming at V came to 0 bases and at J to 5 bases, leaving 8 bases not matched to a gene. The CDR3 runs 15 residues. The CDR3 spells CSARDRDRGWTEAFF. The CDR3 bases are TGCAGTGCTAGAGATCGAGACAGGGGATGGACTGAAGCTTTCTTT.

In its sample, this clonotype was seen a few times. The genes are TRBV12-3 or TRBV12-4 and TRBJ2-5, with D possibly matching TRBD2 (7 bases). The V end lost 6 bases, the J end lost 1 base, and 15 bases lay between the germline ends. This CDR3 has 15 amino acids. The CDR3 nucleotides read TGTGCCAGCAGCCCACGGCGGGGGCCCCAAGAGACCCAGTACTTC. Translation gives CASSPRRGPQETQYF.

This clonotype was detected a few times. The J gene is TRBJ2-7, the V gene TRBV10-3, with 8 bases identical to TRBD1. The CDR3 contains 13 residues. The germline V gene encodes CDR1 ENHRY and CDR2 SYGVKD. V gave up 10 bases and J gave up 6 bases; unmatched junction bases: 11. CDR3 region: CANRTGILCEQYF. DNA for the CDR3: TGTGCCAACCGGACAGGGATTTTATGCGAGCAGTACTTC.

The chain couples TRBV29-1 to TRBJ2-7; 8 bases map to TRBD2. This CDR3 has 14 residues. V lost 4 bases, J lost 2 bases, and 7 bases stayed unmatched. From germline, CDR1 is SQVTM and CDR2 ANQGSEA. CDR3 DNA sequence: TGCAGCGTTGCTCTTAGCGGGACCACCTACGAGCAGTACTTC. It translates to CSVALSGTTYEQYF.

The V and J genes are TRBV3-1 and TRBJ2-7; D gene ambiguous. Germline V gene sequence: CDR1 LGHDT, CDR2 YNNKEL (reference sequence). The V end was cut by 6 bases, the J end by 2 bases, with 17 bases between. The CDR3 is 15 residues long. In nucleotides, the CDR3 is TGTGCCAGCAGTGGCGAAAGGACCGCGACCTACGAGCAGTACTTC. Translating gives CASSGERTATYEQYF.

This clonotype was seen just once. The rearrangement links TRBV7-2 to TRBJ2-5, with D perhaps TRBD2 (5 bases). The DNA end is more similar to TRBJ2-7, so the J call may be wrong. This CDR3 region has 14 residues. The germline V gene has CDR1 SGHTA and CDR2 FQGNSA. The chain's CDR3 is CASSHRGGRVEQYF. The CDR3 coding sequence is TGTGCCAGCAGCCATAGAGGAGGCCGCGTCGAGCAGTACTTC.